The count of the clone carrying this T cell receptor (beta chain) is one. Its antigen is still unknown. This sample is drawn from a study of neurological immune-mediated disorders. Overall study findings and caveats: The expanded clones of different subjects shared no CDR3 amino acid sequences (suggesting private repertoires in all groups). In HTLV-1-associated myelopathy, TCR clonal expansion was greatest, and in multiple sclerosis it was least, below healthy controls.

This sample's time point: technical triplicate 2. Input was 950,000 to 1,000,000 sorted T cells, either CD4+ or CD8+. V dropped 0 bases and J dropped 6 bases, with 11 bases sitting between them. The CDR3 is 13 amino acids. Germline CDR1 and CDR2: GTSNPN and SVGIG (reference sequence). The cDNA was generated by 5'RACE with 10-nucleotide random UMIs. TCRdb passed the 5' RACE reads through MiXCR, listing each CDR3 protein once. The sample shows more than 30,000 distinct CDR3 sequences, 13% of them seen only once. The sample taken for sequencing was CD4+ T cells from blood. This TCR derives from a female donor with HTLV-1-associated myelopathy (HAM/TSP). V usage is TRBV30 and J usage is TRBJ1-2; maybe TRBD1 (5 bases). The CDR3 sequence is CAWSVRTGHGYTF. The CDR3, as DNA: TGTGCCTGGAGTGTACGGACGGGGCATGGCTACACCTTC.